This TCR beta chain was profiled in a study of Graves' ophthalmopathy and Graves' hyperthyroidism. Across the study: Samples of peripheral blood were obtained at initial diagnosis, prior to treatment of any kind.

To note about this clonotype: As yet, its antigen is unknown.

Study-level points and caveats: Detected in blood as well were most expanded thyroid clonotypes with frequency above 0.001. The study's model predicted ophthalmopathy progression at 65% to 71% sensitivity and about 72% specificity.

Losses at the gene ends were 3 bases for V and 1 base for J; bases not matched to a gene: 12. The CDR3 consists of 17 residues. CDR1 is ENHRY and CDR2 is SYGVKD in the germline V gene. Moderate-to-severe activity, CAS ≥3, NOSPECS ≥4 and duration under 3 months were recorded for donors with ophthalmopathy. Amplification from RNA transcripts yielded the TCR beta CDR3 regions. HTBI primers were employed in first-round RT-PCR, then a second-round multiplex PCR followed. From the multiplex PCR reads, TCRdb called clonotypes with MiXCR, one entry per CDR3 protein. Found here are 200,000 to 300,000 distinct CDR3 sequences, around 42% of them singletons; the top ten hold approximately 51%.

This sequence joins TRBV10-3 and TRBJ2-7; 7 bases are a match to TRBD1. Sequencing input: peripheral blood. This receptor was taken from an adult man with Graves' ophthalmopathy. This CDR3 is CAISEPRQGTYSYEQYF. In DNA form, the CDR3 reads TGTGCCATCAGTGAACCAAGACAGGGTACTTATTCCTACGAGCAGTACTTC.